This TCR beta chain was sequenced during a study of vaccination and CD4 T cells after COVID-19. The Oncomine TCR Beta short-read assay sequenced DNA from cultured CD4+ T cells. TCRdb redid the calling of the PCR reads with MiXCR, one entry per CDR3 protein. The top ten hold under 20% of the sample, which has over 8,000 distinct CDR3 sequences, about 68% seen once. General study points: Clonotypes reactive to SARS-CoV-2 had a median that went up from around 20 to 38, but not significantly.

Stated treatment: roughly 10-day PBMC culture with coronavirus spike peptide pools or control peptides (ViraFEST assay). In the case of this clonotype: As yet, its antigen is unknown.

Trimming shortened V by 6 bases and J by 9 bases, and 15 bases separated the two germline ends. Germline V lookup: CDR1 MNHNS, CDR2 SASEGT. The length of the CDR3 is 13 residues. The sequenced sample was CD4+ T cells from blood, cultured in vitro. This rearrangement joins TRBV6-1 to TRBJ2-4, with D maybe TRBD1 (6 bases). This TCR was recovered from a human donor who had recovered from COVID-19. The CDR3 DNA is TGTGCCAGCAGGGCAGGGGCGTTAAGCATTCAGTACTTC. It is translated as CASRAGALSIQYF.